This TCR beta chain was obtained from a study of T-cell memory formation after mild COVID-19. In its sample, this clonotype was seen many times. From the 5' RACE reads, TCRdb called clonotypes with MiXCR, one entry per CDR3 protein. Of 250,000 to 300,000 distinct CDR3 sequences in the sample, 8.2% are singletons; the top ten hold approximately 23%. Between the trimmed V and J ends, which lost 3 bases and 3 bases, there was a span of 7 bases. This CDR3 contains 13 residues. CDR1 and CDR2 (germline): PRHDT, FYEKMQ (reference sequence). The chain couples TRBV13 to TRBJ2-3; D gene uncertain. The origin of this receptor is a man aged 18-30 years who had mild COVID-19 (a few samples of this study predate the infection). Cell type and time point are not known. The sample comprised PBMCs or a T cell subset sorted from them (not recorded which). CDR3 sequence: CASSFTYTDTQYF. The CDR3 DNA is TGTGCCAGCAGCTTTACCTATACAGATACGCAGTATTTT.